These 10 T cell receptor beta chains came from one sample sequenced in a study of cytomegalovirus exposure and HLA in healthy donors. Vbeta (60) and Jbeta (13) primers were used in the PCR. The protocol was immunoSEQ multiplex PCR, while the TCRdb copy is restricted to in-frame clones and leaves out a portion. The sample consists of about 200,000 clones, less than 90% of them appearing once. The sequenced sample was PBMCs. Receptors originate from a woman in her twenties or thirties in good health and CMV-seronegative.

The chain has TRBV7-6 and TRBJ1-3; a weak D match, TRBD1 (5 bases). CDR1 and CDR2 from the germline V gene are SGHVS and FNYEAQ. The CDR3 runs to 18 residues. Trimming took 5 bases from V and 2 from J, leaving 22 bases between them. In DNA form, the CDR3 reads TGTGCCAGCAGCAAGATCGTCGGGGGGGGGAGCACTGGAAACACCATATATTTT. Translation gives CASSKIVGGGSTGNTIYF. Full variable domain (rest looked up from reference TRBV7-6 and TRBJ1-3): GAGVSQSPRYKVTKRGQDVALRCDPISGHVSLYWYRQALGQGPEFLTYFNYEAQQDKSGLPNDRFSAERPEGSISTLTIQRTEQRDSAMYRCASSKIVGGGSTGNTIYFGEGSWLTVV.

The V and J genes are TRBV5-1 and TRBJ2-1; perhaps TRBD2 as D (6 bases). Trimming took off 4 bases at V and 4 bases at J, with 15 bases between the two ends. Germline lookup yields CDR1 SGHRS and CDR2 YFSETQ. This CDR3 has 15 residues. The CDR3 DNA is TGCGCCAGCAGCACCCGTCCGGGGGTTTACAATGAGCAGTTCTTC. This gives the protein CASSTRPGVYNEQFF.

This clone was detected only once. The chain couples TRBV19 to TRBJ2-7; TRBD1 agrees at 12 bases. The CDR3 contains 15 residues. Germline-derived CDR1 and CDR2 are LNHDA and SQIVND (reference sequence). V trimming: 3 bases; J trimming: 0 bases; junction bases outside the gene matches: 0. CDR3 sequence (DNA): TGTGCCAGTAGTATGGGACAGGGGGCCTCCTACGAGCAGTACTTC. Translation gives CASSMGQGASYEQYF. Full variable domain (remainder filled in from reference TRBV19 and TRBJ2-7): DGGITQSPKYLFRKEGQNVTLSCEQNLNHDAMYWYRQDPGQGLRLIYYSQIVNDFQKGDIAEGYSVSREKKESFPLTVTSAQKNPTAFYLCASSMGQGASYEQYFGPGTRLTVT.

This chain connects TRBV7-8 to TRBJ2-2, with D possibly TRBD1 on 5 matching bases. Germline CDR1 reads SGHVS; CDR2 reads FQNEAQ. The CDR3 runs 14 residues. V lost 0 bases and J 7 bases, leaving 9 bases between the germline ends. CDR3 region: CASSLAAGIGELFF. CDR3 in DNA: TGTGCCAGCAGCTTAGCGGCAGGGATCGGGGAGCTGTTTTTT.

The J gene is TRBJ1-1, the V gene TRBV18; the D gene is possibly TRBD1 (5 bases). This CDR3 spans 16 amino acids. The germline V and J ends were trimmed by 3 bases and 1 base, with 15 bases remaining between them. The germline V gene encodes CDR1 KGHSH and CDR2 LQKENI. CDR3 region: CASSPRSGGENTEAFF. CDR3 DNA: TGTGCCAGCTCACCCCGGTCGGGAGGGGAGAACACTGAAGCTTTCTTT. The variable domain in full, completed from reference TRBV18 and TRBJ1-1, reads NAGVMQNPRHLVRRRGQEARLRCSPMKGHSHVYWYRQLPEEGLKFMVYLQKENIIDESGMPKERFSAEFPKEGPSILRIQQVVRGDSAAYFCASSPRSGGENTEAFFGQGTRLTVV.

The rearrangement uses TRBV5-5 and TRBJ1-5; 7 nucleotides match TRBD1. CDR1 is SGHKS, CDR2 YYEKEE, per germline (reference sequence). The CDR3 contains 15 residues. The trim removed 3 bases at V and 4 bases at J, leaving 7 bases unmatched. The CDR3: CASSWDSYSNQPQHF. The CDR3 DNA reads TGTGCCAGCAGCTGGGACAGCTACTCTAATCAGCCCCAGCATTTT.

V usage is TRBV27 and J usage is TRBJ2-7; D is unclear. V lost 4 bases to trimming and J lost 0 bases, with 7 bases between them. Per the germline V gene, CDR1 is MNHEY and CDR2 is SMNVEV (reference sequence). The CDR3 covers 13 residues. The CDR3 sequence is CASSYQASYEQYF. DNA for the CDR3: TGTGCCAGCAGTTACCAGGCCTCCTACGAGCAGTACTTC.

The rearrangement links TRBV6-5 to TRBJ2-7; D possibly corresponds to TRBD1 (5 bases). CDR3 length: 14 amino acids. Trimming pared 0 bases from V and 3 bases from J, leaving 9 bases between. Germline loops: CDR1 MNHEY, CDR2 SVGAGI. Here the CDR3 reads CASSYSDTVYEQYF. Here the CDR3 DNA reads TGTGCCAGCAGTTACTCGGACACCGTCTACGAGCAGTACTTC.

The chain joins TRBV29-1 to TRBJ2-5, with D tentatively TRBD2 (5 bases). There are 15 residues in the CDR3. CDR1 SQVTM and CDR2 ANQGSEA come from the germline V gene. Trimming left V 0 bases short and J 0 bases short, with 11 bases between. The CDR3 loop is CSVEDRRRNQETQYF. The CDR3 coding sequence is TGCAGCGTTGAAGATCGAAGGAGGAACCAAGAGACCCAGTACTTC.

CDR3 sequence: CASSLGLLYGYTF. The CDR3 DNA reads as TGTGCCAGCAGTTTGGGACTCCTCTATGGCTACACCTTC. The chain recombines TRBV28 with TRBJ1-2, with D maybe TRBD1 (5 bases). There are 13 residues in the CDR3. Deletions cut 3 bases from V and 4 bases from J, with 9 bases between. Germline lookup yields CDR1 MDHEN and CDR2 SYDVKM.